Sequencing of this TCR beta chain was carried out in a study of blood T cell repertoires in COVID-19. Across the study: PBMCs, B-cell-depleted T cells, or T cells provided the cDNA or gDNA that made up the material.

This clone came up once. Germline V CDR1 and CDR2: MGHRA, YSYEKL. V trimming: 3 bases; J trimming: 5 bases; junction bases outside the gene matches: 3. The CDR3 runs to 15 residues. Per the original methods: Amplification of reference gene primers was used by the study to estimate nucleated cell counts. The repertoire was sequenced with immunoSEQ multiplex PCR; TCRdb's copy has only in-frame clones and lacks some. The V and J calls and the clone size are those of that table, but D and trimming were determined from the DNA. The sample carries fewer than 250,000 clones, around 84% recorded once. This chain links TRBV4-1 with TRBJ2-1, with 11 bases lining up with TRBD1. Sequencing was performed on peripheral blood. The receptor was isolated from a woman older than 75 with COVID-19, enrolled during active disease. The CDR3 loop reads CASSHVGQGDNEQFF. DNA of the CDR3: TGCGCCAGCAGCCATGTGGGACAGGGGGACAATGAGCAGTTCTTC.